This T cell receptor beta chain originates from a study of PD-L1 blockade in urothelial cancer (dated by TCRdb to about 2017). Looking at the study overall: Therapy was started in 2014 for all patients, and atezolizumab 1,200 mg was administered intravenously every 3 weeks. Fewer than ten patients reached durable clinical benefit, while fewer than 25 patients did not. Durable clinical benefit was defined as progression-free survival longer than 6 months, and TCR features were also tested against progression-free and overall survival. Around 29 patients had pretreatment blood TCR-seq, about 25 had at least one posttreatment blood collection, and about 25 had tumor TCR-seq. Whole exome sequencing and RNA sequencing of pretreatment tumors were performed alongside TCR sequencing in the same patients. Blood samples yielded a median of about 150,000 T cells and tens of thousands of unique TCRs, with median clonality roughly 0.085. Blood samples were analyzed at 3 weeks after treatment start (second dose) and at 6 weeks after treatment start. An exploratory multi-omic analysis was conducted of the somatic, immune and clinical correlates of response to PD-L1 blockade with atezolizumab in urothelial cancer. Pretreatment tumor samples, along with matched peripheral blood collected serially before and after atezolizumab treatment, underwent TCR sequencing. About nine tenths of the roughly 29 patients were males with bladder-origin urothelial cancer, and about two thirds of the roughly 30 reported a prior smoking history. Patients had an ECOG performance status of 0 or 1 and had received between 0 and 3 prior chemotherapy regimens.

Each PCR received spiked-in synthetic TCR analog templates so that absolute template abundance could be estimated from read counts. The immunoSEQ assay was used to amplify TCRbeta CDR3 regions from genomic DNA with bias-controlled V and J gene primers. Rearranged TCRbeta segments were sequenced at approximately 20X coverage. In the authors' own workflow: Sequencing errors were corrected by clustering and CDR3s were annotated against IMGT to assign V, D and J genes. Downstream analyses used only productive TCRbeta rearrangements and left out out-of-frame or stop-codon sequences. To compute clonality, Shannon entropy was normalized by the log of the number of unique productive sequences and then subtracted from one. Fisher's exact test with Benjamini-Hochberg correction, using a cutoff of adjusted p below 0.01, was how clones that differed between time points or between blood and tumor were identified. The source is immuneACCESS, and TCRdb retained only in-frame sequences with V and J called. Part of the clones is not carried over; for the studies checked, unresolved V genes explain less than half of this, and the remainder is unexplained. That table is the source of V, J and clone size, and D and trimming were worked out from the DNA. A total of 15,000 to 20,000 clones appear in this sample, about 85% of them only once. The ten most abundant clones make up around 5.5% of the sample.

The cohort comprised 29 patients with locally advanced or metastatic urothelial carcinoma treated at Memorial Sloan Kettering on a trial protocol. Peripheral blood mononuclear cells were collected pretreatment and during treatment, with between 1 and 8 total time points obtained per patient. The Qiagen DNeasy Blood extraction kit was used to purify genomic DNA from total PBMCs and tumor samples. Collected pretreatment and during treatment, PBMCs were isolated and stored as previously described. The investigation overall reported the following: Among patients with durable benefit, tumor-associated TCR clones showed greater expansion in peripheral blood 3 weeks after treatment started (n ≈ 23, p = 0.022). Improved progression-free and overall survival was found to be associated with pretreatment peripheral blood TCR clonality below the median. Because the sample size was small (n of about 30) and many of the analyses were exploratory, the results are meant to be hypothesis-generating.

The CDR3 measures 12 amino acids from cysteine to phenylalanine. CDR3 DNA only is kept here, 36 bases in frame from base 1. As encoded in the germline V gene, CDR1 is SGHDN while CDR2 is FVKESK. V gives up 4 bases and J gives up 5 bases, and the segment between their germline ends measures 9 bases. Of note for this clone: The antigen this receptor binds is unknown. Base quality data are lacking; no much larger clone is found one base away.

The sequence was collected from a man in his forties or fifties with urothelial cancer. The chain employs TRBV14 and TRBJ2-7; TRBD2 is a possible D gene, resting on 6 matching bases. The specimen was PBMCs, collected around atezolizumab (anti-PD-L1) treatment. DNA sequence: TGTGCCAGCAGCCGGGACTGGAACGAGCAGTACTTC. Its translation reads: CASSRDWNEQYF. With the portions outside the CDR3 filled from the reference TRBV14 and TRBJ2-7 genes, the complete variable region becomes EAGVTQFPSHSVIEKGQTVTLRCDPISGHDNLYWYRRVMGKEIKFLLHFVKESKQDESGMPNNRFLAERTGGTYSTLKVQPAELEDSGVYFCASSRDWNEQYFGPGTRLTVT.